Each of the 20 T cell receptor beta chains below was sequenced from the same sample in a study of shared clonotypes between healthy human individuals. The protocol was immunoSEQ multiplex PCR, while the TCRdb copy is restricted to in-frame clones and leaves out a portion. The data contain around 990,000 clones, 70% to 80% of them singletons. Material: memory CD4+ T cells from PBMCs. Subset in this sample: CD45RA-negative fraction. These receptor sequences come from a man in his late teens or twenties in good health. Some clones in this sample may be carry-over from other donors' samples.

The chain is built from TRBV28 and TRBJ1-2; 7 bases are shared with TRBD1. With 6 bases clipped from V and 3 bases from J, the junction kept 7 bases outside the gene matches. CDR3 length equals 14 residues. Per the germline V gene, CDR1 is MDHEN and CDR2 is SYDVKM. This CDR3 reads CASRNDGTDYGYTF. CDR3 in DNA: TGTGCCAGCAGAAACGACGGGACAGACTATGGCTACACCTTC.

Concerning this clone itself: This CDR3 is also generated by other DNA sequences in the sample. The CDR3 is CASSGTSGSRNEQFF. CDR3 coding DNA: TGTGCCAGCAGCGGGACTAGCGGGAGTCGGAATGAGCAGTTCTTC. The rearrangement joins TRBV9 to TRBJ2-1; TRBD2 agrees at 13 bases. The CDR3 extends over 15 amino acids. CDR1 and CDR2 from the germline V gene are SGDLS and YYNGEE. V was pared by 3 bases and J by 7 bases, with 4 bases of the junction left unmatched.

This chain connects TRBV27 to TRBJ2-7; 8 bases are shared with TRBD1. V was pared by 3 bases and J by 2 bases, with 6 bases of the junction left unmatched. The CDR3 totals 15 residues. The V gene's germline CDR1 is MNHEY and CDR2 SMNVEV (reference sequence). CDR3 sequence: CASSFGRQGTYEQYF. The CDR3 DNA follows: TGTGCCAGCAGTTTCGGTCGACAGGGGACCTACGAGCAGTACTTC.

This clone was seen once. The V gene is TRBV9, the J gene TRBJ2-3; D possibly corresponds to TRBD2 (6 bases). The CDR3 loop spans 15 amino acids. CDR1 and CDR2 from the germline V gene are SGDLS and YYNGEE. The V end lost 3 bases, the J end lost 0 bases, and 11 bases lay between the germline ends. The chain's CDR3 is CASSAGLRSTDTQYF. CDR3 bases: TGTGCCAGCAGCGCGGGACTGAGGAGCACAGATACGCAGTATTTT.

CDR3 loop: CASRGRGLSLHF. The CDR3 coding sequence is TGCGCCAGCAGAGGCAGGGGGCTCTCCCTCCACTTT. This chain joins TRBV5-1 and TRBJ1-6; 8 nucleotides line up with TRBD1. The CDR3 has 12 residues. V shed 5 bases, J shed 14 bases, and the junction held 6 bases outside the gene matches. In germline, CDR1 is SGHRS, CDR2 YFSETQ.

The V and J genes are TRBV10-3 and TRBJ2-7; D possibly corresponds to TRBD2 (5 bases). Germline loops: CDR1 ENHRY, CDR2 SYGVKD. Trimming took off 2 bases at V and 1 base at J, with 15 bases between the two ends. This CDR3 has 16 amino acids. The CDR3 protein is CAISENTRGLSYEQYF. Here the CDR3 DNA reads TGTGCCATCAGTGAGAATACCCGGGGATTGTCCTACGAGCAGTACTTC.

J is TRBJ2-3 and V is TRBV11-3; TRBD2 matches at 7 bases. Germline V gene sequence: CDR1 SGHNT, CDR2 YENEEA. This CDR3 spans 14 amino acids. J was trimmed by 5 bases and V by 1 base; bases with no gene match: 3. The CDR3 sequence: CASSLGVAGDTQYF. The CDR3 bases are TGTGCCAGCAGCTTAGGGGTAGCGGGAGATACGCAGTATTTT.

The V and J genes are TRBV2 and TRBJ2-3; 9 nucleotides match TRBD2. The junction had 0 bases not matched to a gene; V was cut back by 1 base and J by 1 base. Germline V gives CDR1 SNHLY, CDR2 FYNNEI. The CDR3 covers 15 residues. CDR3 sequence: CASSEGLAGTDTQYF. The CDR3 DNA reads TGTGCCAGCAGTGAAGGACTAGCGGGCACAGATACGCAGTATTTT.

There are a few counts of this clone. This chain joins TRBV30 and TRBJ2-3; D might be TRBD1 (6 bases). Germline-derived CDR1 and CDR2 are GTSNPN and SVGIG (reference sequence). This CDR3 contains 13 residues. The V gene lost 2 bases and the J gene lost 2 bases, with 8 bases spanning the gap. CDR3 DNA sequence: TGTGCCTGGAGTCGGGGACACACAGATACGCAGTATTTT. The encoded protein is CAWSRGHTDTQYF.

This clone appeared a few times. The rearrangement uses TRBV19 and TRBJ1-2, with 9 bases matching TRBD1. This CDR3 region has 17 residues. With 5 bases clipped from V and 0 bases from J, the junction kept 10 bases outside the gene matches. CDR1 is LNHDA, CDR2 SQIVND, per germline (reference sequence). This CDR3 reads CASSVLTGGRANYGYTF. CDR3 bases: TGTGCCAGTAGTGTCCTGACAGGGGGAAGAGCTAACTATGGCTACACCTTC.

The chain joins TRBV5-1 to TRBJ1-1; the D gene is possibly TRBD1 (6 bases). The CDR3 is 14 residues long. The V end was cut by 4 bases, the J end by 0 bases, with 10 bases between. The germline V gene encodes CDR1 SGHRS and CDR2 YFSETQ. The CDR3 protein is CASSPGTLNTEAFF. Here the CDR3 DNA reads TGCGCCAGCAGCCCCGGGACACTGAACACTGAAGCTTTCTTT.

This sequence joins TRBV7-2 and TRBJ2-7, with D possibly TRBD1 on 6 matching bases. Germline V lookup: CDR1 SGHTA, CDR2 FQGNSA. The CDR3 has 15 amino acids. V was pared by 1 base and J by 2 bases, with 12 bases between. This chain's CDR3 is CASSLVSGQTYEQYF. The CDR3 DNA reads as TGTGCCAGCAGCTTAGTCTCCGGACAGACCTACGAGCAGTACTTC. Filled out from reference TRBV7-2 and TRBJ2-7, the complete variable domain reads GAGVSQSPSNKVTEKGKDVELRCDPISGHTALYWYRQSLGQGLEFLIYFQGNSAPDKSGLPSDRFSAERTGGSVSTLTIQRTQQEDSAVYLCASSLVSGQTYEQYFGPGTRLTVT.

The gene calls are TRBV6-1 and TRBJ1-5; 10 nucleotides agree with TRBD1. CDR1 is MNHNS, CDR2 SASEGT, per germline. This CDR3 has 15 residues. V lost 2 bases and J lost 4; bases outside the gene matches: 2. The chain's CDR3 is CASSEWGQGNQPQHF. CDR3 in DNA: TGTGCCAGCAGTGAATGGGGACAGGGGAATCAGCCCCAGCATTTT.

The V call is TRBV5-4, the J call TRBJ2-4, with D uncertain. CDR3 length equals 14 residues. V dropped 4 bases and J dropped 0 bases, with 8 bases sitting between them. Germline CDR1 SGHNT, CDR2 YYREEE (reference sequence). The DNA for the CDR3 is TGTGCCAGCAGCCCCCGGTTAGCCAAAAACATTCAGTACTTC. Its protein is CASSPRLAKNIQYF.

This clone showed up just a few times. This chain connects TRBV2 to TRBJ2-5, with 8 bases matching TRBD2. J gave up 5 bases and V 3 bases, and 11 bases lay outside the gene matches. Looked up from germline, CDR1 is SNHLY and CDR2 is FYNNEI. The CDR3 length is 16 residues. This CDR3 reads CASSDEAGAGSETQYF. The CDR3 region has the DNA TGTGCCAGCAGTGACGAAGCGGGAGCGGGGTCGGAGACCCAGTACTTC.

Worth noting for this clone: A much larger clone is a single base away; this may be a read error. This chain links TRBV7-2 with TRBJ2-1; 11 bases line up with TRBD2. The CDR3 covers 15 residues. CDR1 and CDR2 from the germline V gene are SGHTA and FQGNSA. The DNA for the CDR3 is TGTGCCAGCAGATTAGCGGGAGGGTCCTACAATGAGCAGTTCTTC. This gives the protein CASRLAGGSYNEQFF.

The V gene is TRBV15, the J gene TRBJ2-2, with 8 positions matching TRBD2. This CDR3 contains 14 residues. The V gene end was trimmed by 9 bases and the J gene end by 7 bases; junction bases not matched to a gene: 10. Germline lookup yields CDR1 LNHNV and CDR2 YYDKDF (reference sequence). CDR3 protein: CATKRERVGGELFF. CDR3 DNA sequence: TGTGCCACGAAGCGGGAGAGGGTCGGCGGGGAGCTGTTTTTT. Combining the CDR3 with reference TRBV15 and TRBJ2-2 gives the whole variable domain DAMVIQNPRYQVTQFGKPVTLSCSQTLNHNVMYWYQQKSSQAPKLLFHYYDKDFNNEADTPDNFQSRRPNTSFCFLDIRSPGLGDTAMYLCATKRERVGGELFFGEGSRLTVL.

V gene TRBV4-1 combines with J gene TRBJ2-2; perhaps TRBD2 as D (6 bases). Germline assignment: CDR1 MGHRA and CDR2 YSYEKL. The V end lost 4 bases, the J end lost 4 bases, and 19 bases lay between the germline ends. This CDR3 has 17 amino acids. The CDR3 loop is CASSLPRTGVGTGELFF. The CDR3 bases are TGCGCCAGCAGCCTACCGAGGACGGGAGTGGGCACCGGGGAGCTGTTTTTT.

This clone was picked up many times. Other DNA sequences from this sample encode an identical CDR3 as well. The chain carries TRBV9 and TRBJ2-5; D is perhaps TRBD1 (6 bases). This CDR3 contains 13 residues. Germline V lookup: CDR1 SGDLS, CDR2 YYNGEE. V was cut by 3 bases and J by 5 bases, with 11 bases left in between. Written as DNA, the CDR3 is TGTGCCAGCAGCGCACAGGGCGGGGAGACCCAGTACTTC. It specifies CASSAQGGETQYF. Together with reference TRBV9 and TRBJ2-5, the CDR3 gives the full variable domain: DSGVTQTPKHLITATGQRVTLRCSPRSGDLSVYWYQQSLDQGLQFLIQYYNGEERAKGNILERFSAQQFPDLHSELNLSSLELGDSALYFCASSAQGGETQYFGPGTRLLVL.

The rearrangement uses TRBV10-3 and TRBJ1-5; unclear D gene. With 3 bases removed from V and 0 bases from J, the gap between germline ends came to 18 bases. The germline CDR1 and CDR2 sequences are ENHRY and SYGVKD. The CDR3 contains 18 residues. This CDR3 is CAISDRVSARDSNQPQHF. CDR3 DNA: TGTGCCATCAGTGATCGGGTGTCGGCCCGTGATAGCAATCAGCCCCAGCATTTT.